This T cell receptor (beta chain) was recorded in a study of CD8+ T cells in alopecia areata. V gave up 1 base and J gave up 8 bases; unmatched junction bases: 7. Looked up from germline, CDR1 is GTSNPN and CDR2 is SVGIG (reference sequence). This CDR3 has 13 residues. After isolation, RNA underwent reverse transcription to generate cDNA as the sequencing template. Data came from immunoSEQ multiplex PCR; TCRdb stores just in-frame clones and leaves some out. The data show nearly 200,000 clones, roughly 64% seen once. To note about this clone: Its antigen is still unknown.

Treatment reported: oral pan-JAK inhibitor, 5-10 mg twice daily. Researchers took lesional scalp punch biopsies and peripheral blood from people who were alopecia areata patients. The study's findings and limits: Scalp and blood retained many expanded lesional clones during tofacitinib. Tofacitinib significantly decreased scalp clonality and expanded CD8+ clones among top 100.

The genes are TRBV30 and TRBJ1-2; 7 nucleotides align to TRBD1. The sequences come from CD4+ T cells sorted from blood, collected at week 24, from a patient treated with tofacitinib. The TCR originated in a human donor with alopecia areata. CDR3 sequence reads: CAWSAGTALGYTF. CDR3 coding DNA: TGTGCCTGGAGTGCCGGGACAGCCCTCGGCTACACCTTC.